This T cell receptor (beta chain) was documented in a study of T cell changes during pregnancy in multiple sclerosis. Here immunoSEQ multiplex PCR was the method, and the copy in TCRdb shows in-frame clones only, minus some. The sample gives about 32,000 clones, 80% to 90% of which show up once; over 8.5% is in the top ten. The input for sequencing was CD8+ T cells from peripheral blood mononuclear cells, taken in the third trimester of pregnancy. This TCR derives from a female donor with multiple sclerosis, enrolled in a pregnancy study.

This chain's CDR3 is CASSVGWQRGGNTIYF. CDR3 sequence (DNA): TGTGCCAGCAGCGTAGGATGGCAAAGGGGGGGAAACACCATATATTTT. The V call is TRBV9, the J call TRBJ1-3; tentative D call: TRBD1 (6 bases). Trimming removed 0 bases from V and 4 bases from J, with 14 bases in between. From germline, CDR1 is SGDLS and CDR2 YYNGEE. This CDR3 has 16 residues.